Reported below is one TCR beta chain. Its antigen is currently not known. Base qualities are missing; no much larger clone stands one base away. The data stem from a study of cytomegalovirus exposure and HLA in healthy donors (dated by TCRdb to 2017 to 2019). About the full investigation: An earlier analysis of some 600 of the donors reported 276 Gb of sequence data and 95 million to 140 million unique TCR beta sequences obtained from some 200 million T cells. Roughly 320 gigabases of sequencing data and 75 million to 85 million unique TCR sequences made up an early release that covered roughly 670 HLA-typed donors. The genetic ancestry cluster associated with self-reported Caucasian donors included roughly 84% of the 398 genotyped donors. The study was designed to test whether signatures of past pathogen exposure could be identified by cataloging public T cell receptors. The study profiled the T cell repertoires of fewer than 850 subjects by immunosequencing and related them to cytomegalovirus serostatus. Besides the first cohort of approximately 710 subjects, a separate validation cohort made up of roughly 120 different subjects was used. The study combined high-throughput TCR immunosequencing, statistical association of individual TCRs with disease status, and machine learning to predict cytomegalovirus infection status. A later analysis re-examined previously published TCR beta repertoires from roughly 720 donors and added high-resolution HLA genotyping to investigate patterns of TCR occurrence. Rather than using new phenotypic data, the later analysis identified candidate immune exposures from TCR beta sequences and from how often those sequences occurred across donors. To decide whether each TCR beta V gene segment behaved as functional or pseudogenic, an earlier analysis of some 580 of the donors relied on high-throughput TCR beta sequencing. Donor age, sex, ethnicity and CMV serostatus were compiled alongside the repertoire data. In a later genetic analysis, genome-wide SNP genotypes for about 55% of the roughly 700 donors were used, and that subset was treated as a discovery cohort. Every repertoire in the discovery cohort had been generated on one and the same sequencing platform. Both class I and class II loci were covered by HLA typing, at four-digit resolution. Typing coverage differed by locus: A, B, C, DRB1 and DQB1 were typed in about 629-640 donors, DQA1 in about 560, DPA1 in 600 to 610, and DPB1 in 450 to 490. A handful of DR-DQ haplotypes were treated as single units for association and clustering because of strong linkage in the cohort. Among about 410 genotyped donors of the cohort, an average of roughly 230,000 unique TCR beta nucleotide sequences was sequenced per donor, of which 15% to 20% were non-productive.

Receptors were amplified or captured by the immunoSEQ multiplex PCR assay. The multiplex PCR relied on a mix of 60 forward primers for TCR Vbeta segments and 13 reverse primers for TCR Jbeta segments. Amplification of the CDR3 region of rearranged TCR beta genes was performed with a multiplex PCR assay on genomic DNA. Amplified TCR beta libraries were sequenced as 87-base-pair reads on the Illumina HiSeq System. For the original study's pipeline: Across the 600 to 700 repertoires, a later analysis counted approximately 83 million unique TCR beta chains, about 10 million of which were shared by at least two donors. A nearest-neighbor algorithm error-corrected the raw reads and collapsed the reads into unique sequences, merging closely related sequences to remove PCR and sequencing errors. Alignment of CDR3 sequences to IMGT reference sequences was used to assign V, D and J gene segments. For a sequence to be retained, a match of at least six nucleotides was required to both a V gene segment and a J gene segment. A rearrangement was called productive if the CDR3 had no stop codons and remained in frame with V and J, and every other rearrangement was called non-productive. CDR3 was defined by IMGT convention, running from the second conserved V-encoded cysteine to the conserved J-encoded phenylalanine. Sequences without an unambiguous match to a single V gene segment were excluded from the earlier analysis of approximately 600 of the donors. In an earlier analysis of about 590 of the donors, a V segment was called functional when productive rearrangements were above 56.7%, and segregating when the standard deviation between donors exceeded 5%. To diagnose cytomegalovirus status from the catalog of TCR beta chain sequences, a statistical classification framework was built. V and J gene assignment, in a later analysis, came from comparing TCR nucleotide sequences with IMGT/GENE-DB human TR gene sequences. The TCRdist pipeline was used in a later analysis to assign CDR3 sequences and most-parsimonious VDJ recombination scenarios. In a later analysis, every TCR beta chain was defined by the combination of its CDR3 amino acid sequence and its V-gene family, and reads without a unique V-gene family were dropped. As a way to deal with suspected cross-contamination and a sequencing artifact, a later analysis dropped 450 to 600 nucleotide sequences that were highly shared and had low generation probability. In a later analysis, a clonal expansion index for each public chain was calculated from normalized within-repertoire ranks of inferred template counts. Generation probabilities in a later analysis came from a VDJ recombination model fitted to out-of-frame rearrangements, and those results were checked against IGoR. In a later analysis, TCR-TCR, TCR-HLA and TCR-CMV co-occurrence was scored with hypergeometric tests, and a repertoire-size bias correction was applied to TCR pairs. To estimate false discovery rates, a later analysis permuted the HLA or CMV assignments 20 times. In a later analysis, co-occurring TCRs were grouped using DBSCAN, with TCRdist sequence similarity added in when clustering inside HLA-allele-positive subsets. For co-occurrence clustering, repertoires with fewer than 30,000 or more than 120,000 public chains were excluded, along with four or five repertoires with anomalous nucleotide sharing. TCRdb retrieved this table from immuneACCESS and kept in-frame rearrangements only. Not all clones are present; in checked studies, unresolved V genes account for under half, and no reason is known for the remainder. The DNA was the basis for D and trimming; V, J and clone size are from that table. The sample table records over 150,000 clones; about 72% of these occur just once. Clones ranked in the top ten supply under 2.5% of the sample.

In total, 500 to 700 healthy bone marrow donors made up the cohort. At the time of sampling, every cohort member was nominally healthy, though immune exposures that went unrecorded were likely present. The donor was CMV seropositive and belonged to the group of 250 to 300 seropositive cohort members. Each donor provided a peripheral blood sample, and peripheral blood mononuclear cells were used for TCR beta sequencing. Genomic DNA was extracted from the blood cell samples with the Qiagen DNeasy Blood Extraction Kit. Points the paper makes about the study in general: Because some donors lacked HLA typing at each locus, the association tests relied only on the typed subset. Across donors, most TCR sequences were observed very rarely, whereas some public TCRs were present in many individuals. The only immune exposure information available for the cohort was CMV serostatus. A cluster of highly shared sequence variants was judged likely to be a technical artifact of the sequencing pipeline. Strong co-occurrence of HLA alleles, especially DR and DQ, made assigning TCR associations to individual alleles difficult. Three of the identified cytomegalovirus-associated TCR beta chains were confirmed in vitro to be specific for cytomegalovirus antigens. In a later analysis, the rate of TCR association differed among HLA loci, with DRB1 alleles having the most associated TCRs and HLA-C alleles having the fewest. Several of the top co-occurrence clusters appeared to be linked to parvovirus B19, influenza, CMV and Epstein-Barr virus, according to a later analysis. A later genetic analysis reported fewer N-insertions in productive TCRs among donors in an Asian-associated ancestry cluster than the roughly 700-donor mean. The earlier analysis of about 600 of the donors excluded over 15 rarely observed V segments, including chromosome 9 orphons, because counts were too low. The authors suggested that the approach could potentially be extended to other disease states and immunological phenotypes. A later analysis found that HLA-associated TCR beta chains were more clonally expanded and had lower generation probabilities than equally common non-associated chains. The classifier was reported to diagnose cytomegalovirus status with high specificity and sensitivity in both the original and validation cohorts. V-gene and J-gene trimming of TCR beta chains was associated with a missense DCLRE1C variant in a later genetic analysis, and the association was replicated in an independent cohort. In an earlier analysis of approximately 590 of the donors, most TCR beta V segments appeared in productive rearrangements about 87% or about 30% of the time, broadly matching IMGT annotations. Roughly uniform sequencing depth across donors was assumed in presence/absence analyses, although this assumption may not hold. This cohort had only TCR beta chains sequenced, and the lack of alpha or paired-chain data limited which features could be detected. In a later analysis, 15,000 to 20,000 TCR beta sequences were associated with specific HLA alleles at a false discovery rate of 0.05. Linkage disequilibrium might explain the correlated functional status among segregating V segments, but an unknown experimental factor could not be excluded. The study gave a list of some 150 TCR beta chains associated with cytomegalovirus. According to a later analysis, most CMV-associated TCR beta chains appeared to be HLA-restricted, and the HLA associations seemed to be driven largely by CMV exposure. A further reported finding was that TCR beta sequences accurately predicted the HLA-A and HLA-B alleles for most subjects in the first cohort.

What was sequenced was PBMCs. The origin of this receptor is a man between 50 and 59 years old in good health and CMV-seropositive.

At the DNA level, the sequence is TGCGCCAGCAGCCAATTTGGCGGGAGCACAGATACGCAGTATTTT. Translated, this gives CASSQFGGSTDTQYF. The chain employs TRBV4-1 and TRBJ2-3; TRBD2 is a weak D gene call, 5 bases matching. The cysteine opens and the phenylalanine closes a CDR3 of 15 amino acids. Only the CDR3 part of the read is kept: 45 bases, read in frame from the first base. Trimming at the junction amounts to 2 bases on V and 0 bases on J, and the germline ends lie 9 bases apart. Sequences MGHRA (CDR1) and YSYEKL (CDR2) are obtained from the germline V gene.